Listed below are T cell receptor beta chains from one sample, sequenced in a study of blood T cell repertoires in COVID-19. Data came from immunoSEQ multiplex PCR; TCRdb stores just in-frame clones and leaves some out. The sample holds some 300,000 clones; just under 90% are singletons and the top ten take around 9%. The sequenced sample consisted of PBMCs or T cells enriched from blood (not recorded which). The receptors stem from a woman in her thirties who had recovered from COVID-19. Each CDR3 is given with its conserved first and last residue. D genes are given only for firm matches. Rows give clone size only sometimes, using once, few, many, or a class for an expanded clone.

cdr3_length: 18; j_call: TRBJ2-1; v_call: TRBV10-3; clone_size: .; d_call: TRBD2; cdr3_nt: TGTGCCATCAGTGAGTCTACTTACAGCGGGAGTTCGTACAATGAGCAGTTCTTC; cdr3_aa: CAISESTYSGSSYNEQFF
cdr3_length: 13; j_call: TRBJ1-2; v_call: TRBV28; clone_size: .; d_call: TRBD1; cdr3_nt: TGTGCCAGCAGCCTACAGGGGGTTGGTCGCTACACCTTC; cdr3_aa: CASSLQGVGRYTF
cdr3_length: 14; j_call: TRBJ1-2; v_call: TRBV5-1; clone_size: .; d_call: .; cdr3_nt: TGCGCCAGCAGCTTGTATCCGGAGTCCTATGGCTACACCTTC; cdr3_aa: CASSLYPESYGYTF
cdr3_length: 18; j_call: TRBJ2-3; v_call: TRBV19; clone_size: once; d_call: TRBD2; cdr3_nt: TGTGCCAGTAGTGGGGGCCCCGGGGCGGGAGGTAGCACAGATACGCAGTATTTT; cdr3_aa: CASSGGPGAGGSTDTQYF
cdr3_length: 15; j_call: TRBJ2-7; v_call: TRBV9; clone_size: once; d_call: .; cdr3_nt: TGTGCCAGCAGCGTAGTACCAGCGGCCAACTACGAGCAGTACTTC; cdr3_aa: CASSVVPAANYEQYF
cdr3_length: 13; j_call: TRBJ2-1; v_call: TRBV27; clone_size: .; d_call: .; cdr3_nt: TGTGCCAGCAGTTTATCTCCACTCGATGAGCAGTTCTTC; cdr3_aa: CASSLSPLDEQFF
cdr3_length: 14; j_call: TRBJ2-7; v_call: TRBV4-3; clone_size: .; d_call: TRBD2; cdr3_nt: TGCGCCAGCAGCCAAGGGCGGGAGGGCTACGAGCAGTACTTC; cdr3_aa: CASSQGREGYEQYF
cdr3_length: 15; j_call: TRBJ2-7; v_call: TRBV7-2; clone_size: .; d_call: .; cdr3_nt: TGTGCCAGCAGCGAAACAGGGTGGGGTGGAGACGAGCAGTACTTC; cdr3_aa: CASSETGWGGDEQYF
cdr3_length: 15; j_call: TRBJ1-1; v_call: TRBV7-9; clone_size: .; d_call: TRBD1; cdr3_nt: TGTGCCAGCAGCGACCGGGACAGCCATGCTACTGAAGCTTTCTTT; cdr3_aa: CASSDRDSHATEAFF
cdr3_length: 12; j_call: TRBJ2-7; v_call: TRBV10-3; clone_size: .; d_call: .; cdr3_nt: TGTGCCATCAGTCTCGAGGAGAACGAGCAGTACTTC; cdr3_aa: CAISLEENEQYF
cdr3_length: 16; j_call: TRBJ2-1; v_call: TRBV5-6; clone_size: .; d_call: TRBD2; cdr3_nt: TGTGCCAGCAGCCCCTCTTGGAGCGGGAGTATGGATGAGCAGTTCTTC; cdr3_aa: CASSPSWSGSMDEQFF
cdr3_length: 17; j_call: TRBJ2-7; v_call: TRBV5-4; clone_size: once; d_call: TRBD2; cdr3_nt: TGTGCCAGCAGCTTGGCCGCGTCGGCTAGCGGAACCTACGAGCAGTACTTC; cdr3_aa: CASSLAASASGTYEQYF
cdr3_length: 12; j_call: TRBJ2-1; v_call: TRBV6-6; clone_size: .; d_call: .; cdr3_nt: TGTGCCAGCATGACGGGGTTAAATGAGCAGTTCTTC; cdr3_aa: CASMTGLNEQFF
cdr3_length: 17; j_call: TRBJ2-3; v_call: TRBV7-9; clone_size: .; d_call: .; cdr3_nt: TGTGCCAGCAGCTCCCGTTTTGAGTTACTGAGCACAGATACGCAGTATTTT; cdr3_aa: CASSSRFELLSTDTQYF
cdr3_length: 14; j_call: TRBJ2-1; v_call: TRBV20-1; clone_size: .; d_call: .; cdr3_nt: TGCAGTGCTAGTTTCGGGGAGTCCTACAATGAGCAGTTCTTC; cdr3_aa: CSASFGESYNEQFF
cdr3_length: 15; j_call: TRBJ1-5; v_call: TRBV18; clone_size: .; d_call: TRBD1; cdr3_nt: TGTGCCAGCTCACCCACACAGGGGAATCCCCTGCCCCAGCATTTT; cdr3_aa: CASSPTQGNPLPQHF
cdr3_length: 19; j_call: TRBJ1-1; v_call: TRBV2; clone_size: once; d_call: .; cdr3_nt: TGTGCCAGCAGTGAGATGCATGGTTGGGGCGGCAGGGTAAGAACTGAAGCTTTCTTT; cdr3_aa: CASSEMHGWGGRVRTEAFF
cdr3_length: 12; j_call: TRBJ2-7; v_call: TRBV19; clone_size: .; d_call: .; cdr3_nt: TGTGCCAGTAGTATTGGAGCCTACGAGCAGTACTTC; cdr3_aa: CASSIGAYEQYF
cdr3_length: 13; j_call: TRBJ1-5; v_call: TRBV6-1; clone_size: few; d_call: .; cdr3_nt: TGTGCCAGCAGTGAAGGGAGTGATCAGCCCCAGCATTTT; cdr3_aa: CASSEGSDQPQHF
cdr3_length: 17; j_call: TRBJ2-7; v_call: TRBV3-1/TRBV3-2; clone_size: .; d_call: TRBD1; cdr3_nt: TGTGCCAGCAGCCAGGTAGGGGGCGCCGGGATCTTTGGACAGCAGTACTTC; cdr3_aa: CASSQVGGAGIFGQQYF
cdr3_length: 17; j_call: TRBJ2-7; v_call: TRBV18; clone_size: .; d_call: .; cdr3_nt: TGTGCCAGCTCAACCCCCCTTGGAGGGACCGCTGTTTACGAGCAGTACTTC; cdr3_aa: CASSTPLGGTAVYEQYF
cdr3_length: 15; j_call: TRBJ2-1; v_call: TRBV9; clone_size: .; d_call: TRBD1; cdr3_nt: TGTGCCAGCAGCGTAGGAGGACAGGCGTACAATGAGCAGTTCTTC; cdr3_aa: CASSVGGQAYNEQFF